A single sample gave rise to the 7 T cell receptor beta chains below, sequenced in a study of blood T cell repertoires in COVID-19. Profiled with immunoSEQ multiplex PCR; TCRdb holds only in-frame clones, not every one. The data contain under 45,000 clones, over 70% of them singletons. The source material was peripheral blood. The receptors were gathered from a human donor in a cohort sampled during active COVID-19.

This sequence joins TRBV2 and TRBJ1-6, with D maybe TRBD1 (6 bases). V dropped 9 bases and J dropped 8 bases, with 17 bases sitting between them. Germline assignment: CDR1 SNHLY and CDR2 FYNNEI. The CDR3 has 14 amino acids. The CDR3 reads CASIRGASHSPLHF. In nucleotides, the CDR3 is TGTGCCAGTATACGGGGGGCATCTCATTCACCCCTCCACTTT.

The chain links TRBV9 to TRBJ2-3; maybe TRBD2 (6 bases). Trimming cost V 3 bases and J 2 bases, with 13 bases left between them. The CDR3 loop spans 15 amino acids. Germline V gene data show CDR1 as SGDLS and CDR2 as YYNGEE. The DNA for the CDR3 is TGTGCCAGCAGCGATCACGGACTACCCACAGATACGCAGTATTTT. Its protein is CASSDHGLPTDTQYF.

Only one count was recorded for this clone. The chain recombines TRBV18 with TRBJ1-1; 9 nucleotides match TRBD1. This CDR3 is built from 14 residues. The V gene end was trimmed by 4 bases and the J gene end by 8 bases; junction bases not matched to a gene: 8. CDR1 and CDR2 from the germline V gene are KGHSH and LQKENI. CDR3 sequence: CASSRTGGGKEAFF. DNA for the CDR3: TGTGCCAGCTCACGTACAGGGGGCGGAAAGGAAGCTTTCTTT. The full variable domain, completed using reference TRBV18 and TRBJ1-1, is NAGVMQNPRHLVRRRGQEARLRCSPMKGHSHVYWYRQLPEEGLKFMVYLQKENIIDESGMPKERFSAEFPKEGPSILRIQQVVRGDSAAYFCASSRTGGGKEAFFGQGTRLTVV.

This chain joins TRBV6-2 or TRBV6-3 and TRBJ2-2, with 7 bases fitting TRBD2. The germline V gene encodes CDR1 MNHEY and CDR2 SVGEGT. This CDR3 is built from 15 residues. Trimming removed 6 bases from V and 7 bases from J; junction bases left unmatched: 11. CDR3 DNA sequence: TGTGCCAGCAGCCGCCGGAGCGGGGATATCGGGGAGCTGTTTTTT. It specifies CASSRRSGDIGELFF.

This chain connects TRBV9 to TRBJ2-1; 10 bases align to TRBD2. From germline, CDR1 is SGDLS and CDR2 YYNGEE. With V trimmed by 0 bases and J by 6 bases, 12 bases remained unmatched. This CDR3 comprises 18 residues. The CDR3 DNA reads as TGTGCCAGCAGCGTAGCAAAGGTAGCGGGAGGTTTCGGCAATGAGCAGTTCTTC. It codes for CASSVAKVAGGFGNEQFF.

The chain employs TRBV28 and TRBJ2-7; the D is unclear. The V end was cut by 3 bases, the J end by 5 bases, with 8 bases between. Germline assignment: CDR1 MDHEN and CDR2 SYDVKM. The CDR3 consists of 12 residues. The CDR3 nucleotides are TGTGCCAGCAGTTTCCCATCTAACGAGCAGTACTTC. Amino acids: CASSFPSNEQYF.

V usage is TRBV18 and J usage is TRBJ2-6; 7 bases map to TRBD2. The junction had 8 bases not matched to a gene; V was cut back by 6 bases and J by 0 bases. The CDR3 length is 17 residues. Germline loops: CDR1 KGHSH, CDR2 LQKENI. CDR3 sequence (DNA): TGTGCCAGCTCCGGGGCTAGCGGTTCCTCTGGGGCCAACGTCCTGACTTTC. Amino acid sequence: CASSGASGSSGANVLTF.